The 14 T cell receptor beta chains listed next were all sequenced from one sample in a study of blood T cells in healthy people across ages. A second PCR of roughly 7 to 11 cycles used a sample-barcoded 5' primer and a J-beta primer mix. TCRdb passed the 5' RACE reads through MiXCR, listing each CDR3 protein once. The sample lists about 1.7 million distinct CDR3 sequences, 28% occurring once. Specimen: blood. Source of these receptors: a woman under 40 in good health.

The chain links TRBV7-2 to TRBJ1-5; D unclear. The length of the CDR3 is 16 residues. Between the trimmed V and J ends, which lost 5 bases and 6 bases, there was a span of 20 bases. Germline V gene lookup returns CDR1 SGHTA and CDR2 FQGNSA. The CDR3 protein is CASSLLPRSYSQPQHF. The CDR3 nucleotides read TGTGCCAGCAGCCTACTACCTCGGTCATACTCTCAGCCCCAGCATTTT.

This clonotype was observed a single time. The V gene is TRBV9, the J gene TRBJ1-1, with D possibly matching TRBD1 (6 bases). The CDR3 sequence is 14 residues long. The V gene lost 0 bases and the J gene lost 7 bases, with 13 bases spanning the gap. Germline values: CDR1 SGDLS, CDR2 YYNGEE. The CDR3 spells CASSVVEGGSEAFF. The CDR3 nucleotides read TGTGCCAGCAGCGTAGTTGAAGGGGGGAGTGAAGCTTTCTTT. Combining the CDR3 with reference TRBV9 and TRBJ1-1 gives the whole variable domain DSGVTQTPKHLITATGQRVTLRCSPRSGDLSVYWYQQSLDQGLQFLIQYYNGEERAKGNILERFSAQQFPDLHSELNLSSLELGDSALYFCASSVVEGGSEAFFGQGTRLTVV.

The chain combines TRBV27 with TRBJ2-4, with 7 bases lining up with TRBD2. The tail of the sequence fits TRBJ2-7 better, so the J call may be wrong. Germline CDR1 reads MNHEY; CDR2 reads SMNVEV (reference sequence). The length of the CDR3 is 13 residues. The CDR3 DNA reads TGTGCCAGCAGTTGGCGGGAGAGCAGCGAGCAGTACTTC. This translates into CASSWRESSEQYF.

This chain connects TRBV20-1 to TRBJ2-7; TRBD1 is a possible D gene (6 bases). The V gene's germline CDR1 is DFQATT and CDR2 SNEGSKA (reference sequence). The V gene lost 5 bases and the J gene lost 4 bases, with 15 bases spanning the gap. This CDR3 spans 13 amino acids. The CDR3 spells CSAARQDLYEQYF. The CDR3 DNA follows: TGCAGTGCTGCCCGACAGGACCTTTACGAGCAGTACTTC.

This clonotype has at least ten counts. This chain uses TRBV20-1 with TRBJ1-4, with D hard to call. Germline values: CDR1 DFQATT, CDR2 SNEGSKA (reference sequence). The CDR3 loop spans 10 amino acids. V was trimmed by 5 bases and J by 6 bases, leaving 4 bases between them. CDR3 in DNA: TGCAGTGCTGAAGATGAAAAACTGTTTTTT. This sequence encodes CSAEDEKLFF.

V and J are TRBV18 and TRBJ2-1; D is uncertain. The J call may be faulty, since TRBJ2-7 better matches the DNA end. Germline assignment: CDR1 KGHSH and CDR2 LQKENI. The CDR3 is made up of 15 amino acids. The CDR3 sequence: CASSLLGQLYNEQYF. DNA for the CDR3: TGTGCCAGCTCCCTTCTTGGTCAGCTCTACAATGAGCAGTACTTC.

V usage is TRBV28 and J usage is TRBJ2-7; 8 bases agree with TRBD1. Looked up from germline, CDR1 is MDHEN and CDR2 is SYDVKM. The CDR3 covers 16 residues. V lost 8 bases to trimming and J lost 2 bases; unmatched junction nucleotides: 14. CDR3 sequence: CASGTDRDRITYEQYF. The CDR3 region has the DNA TGTGCCAGCGGCACGGACAGGGACCGTATCACCTACGAGCAGTACTTC.

This clonotype was recorded at least ten times. This chain connects TRBV12-3 or TRBV12-4 to TRBJ2-2; perhaps TRBD1 as D (5 bases). The CDR3 contains 14 residues. The V gene lost 7 bases and the J gene lost 9 bases, with 18 bases spanning the gap. CDR3 DNA sequence: TGTGCCAGCACCCCGGATGGGGCGCGCCGGGAGCTGTTTTTT. It translates to CASTPDGARRELFF.

This clonotype has just a few counts. The chain has TRBV20-1 and TRBJ1-4; 7 bases match TRBD1. V shed 0 bases and J 0 bases; nucleotides not matched to a gene: 7. This CDR3 spans 17 amino acids. Per the germline V gene, CDR1 is DFQATT and CDR2 is SNEGSKA (reference sequence). In DNA form, the CDR3 reads TGCAGTGCTAGAGATTGGACAGGACGATCAACTAATGAAAAACTGTTTTTT. The encoded protein is CSARDWTGRSTNEKLFF.

A single count supports this clonotype. The V and J genes are TRBV7-6 and TRBJ2-1, with 7 bases identical to TRBD1. The CDR3 runs to 15 residues. CDR1 is SGHVS, CDR2 FNYEAQ, per germline. V lost 5 bases, J lost 2 bases, and 6 bases stayed unmatched. This CDR3 is CASSKKGGAYNEQFF. The CDR3 DNA reads as TGTGCCAGCAGCAAGAAAGGGGGCGCCTACAATGAGCAGTTCTTC. Together with reference TRBV7-6 and TRBJ2-1, the CDR3 gives the full variable domain: GAGVSQSPRYKVTKRGQDVALRCDPISGHVSLYWYRQALGQGPEFLTYFNYEAQQDKSGLPNDRFSAERPEGSISTLTIQRTEQRDSAMYRCASSKKGGAYNEQFFGPGTRLTVL.

The chain employs TRBV30 and TRBJ2-5, with D perhaps assigned TRBD1 or TRBD2 (5 bases each). Germline loops: CDR1 GTSNPN, CDR2 SVGIG (reference sequence). The CDR3 length is 12 residues. V was clipped by 5 bases and J by 6 bases, with 13 bases between them. CDR3 in DNA: TGTGCCTGGGATCAGGGAGAGAAGACCCAGTACTTC. Encoded protein: CAWDQGEKTQYF.

This chain connects TRBV6-6 to TRBJ2-3; 12 bases align to TRBD2. Trimming removed 6 bases from V and 6 bases from J; junction bases left unmatched: 10. The CDR3 totals 16 residues. Per germline, CDR1 MNHNY and CDR2 SVGAGI (reference sequence). CDR3: CASRSGLAGTRDTQYF. The CDR3 region has the DNA TGTGCCAGCAGAAGCGGACTAGCGGGAACCAGGGATACGCAGTATTTT.

J is TRBJ2-1 and V is TRBV7-3; D remains unclear. Germline CDR1 reads SGHTA; CDR2 reads FQGTGA. The CDR3 is 15 residues long. With 5 bases removed from V and 2 bases from J, the gap between germline ends came to 13 bases. The DNA for the CDR3 is TGTGCCAGCAGCCGCGCTTATACAACCTACAATGAGCAGTTCTTC. Its protein product is CASSRAYTTYNEQFF.

The genes are TRBV6-2 or TRBV6-3 and TRBJ2-1; D may be TRBD2 (6 bases). Germline loops: CDR1 MNHEY, CDR2 SVGEGT. Trimming shortened V by 8 bases and J by 12 bases, and 17 bases separated the two germline ends. CDR3 length: 12 amino acids. CDR3 nucleotides: TGTGCCAGCTCCAAGGGAGGCATTGGGCAGTTCTTC. Translating it yields CASSKGGIGQFF.